One and the same sample provided the 30 T cell receptor beta chains below, sequenced in a study of identical twins. Each CDR3 protein is one row after TCRdb ran MiXCR on the 5' RACE reads. The data hold roughly 690,000 distinct CDR3 sequences, with roughly 6% observed a single time. Material: naive T cells sorted from blood. The receptors stem from a young man in good health.

Worth noting for this clonotype: This may be a read error: a much more frequent sequence differs by one nucleotide. The genes are TRBV12-3 or TRBV12-4 and TRBJ1-3; D uncertain. The length of the CDR3 is 15 residues. CDR3 protein: CTSSLRKFSGNTIYF. The CDR3 coding sequence is TGTACCAGCAGTTTAAGGAAATTCTCTGGAAACACCATATATTTT.

This clonotype has a handful of counts. This chain uses TRBV12-5 with TRBJ2-1; D gene ambiguous. The CDR3 runs to 15 residues. Germline CDR1 LGHNT, CDR2 FRNRAP. The V end was cut by 1 base, the J end by 0 bases, with 7 bases between. CDR3 coding DNA: TGTGCTAGTGGTTTGGGGACGGTCTCCTACAATGAGCAGTTCTTC. Its translation is CASGLGTVSYNEQFF. Based on the CDR3 plus reference TRBV12-5 and TRBJ2-1, the full variable domain is DARVTQTPRHKVTEMGQEVTMRCQPILGHNTVFWYRQTMMQGLELLAYFRNRAPLDDSGMPKDRFSAEMPDATLATLKIQPSEPRDSAVYFCASGLGTVSYNEQFFGPGTRLTVL.

The chain uses TRBV20-1 and TRBJ2-5, with D hard to call. The CDR3 spans 13 residues. Germline V gene data show CDR1 as DFQATT and CDR2 as SNEGSKA (reference sequence). V dropped 1 base and J dropped 5 bases, with 11 bases sitting between them. The CDR3 DNA reads TGCAGTGCTAGAGTGAGCCCCGTTGAGACCCAGTACTTC. It specifies CSARVSPVETQYF.

This clonotype was recorded many times. This chain connects TRBV5-1 to TRBJ2-7; D remains ambiguous. The CDR3 is 15 amino acids. Trimming shortened V by 0 bases and J by 5 bases, and 15 bases separated the two germline ends. From germline, CDR1 is SGHRS and CDR2 YFSETQ. In DNA form, the CDR3 reads TGCGCCAGCAGCTTGGCCTCCTTAACCGGTGACGAGCAGTACGTC. Translated, it gives CASSLASLTGDEQYV.

The chain couples TRBV11-2 to TRBJ1-1; no definite D call. Germline values: CDR1 SGHAT, CDR2 FQNNGV. This CDR3 comprises 14 residues. Trimming stripped 4 bases from V and 6 bases from J, with 15 bases between. The CDR3 sequence is CASSYSQARAEAFF. The CDR3 DNA reads as TGTGCCAGCAGCTACTCTCAAGCGAGGGCTGAAGCTTTCTTT.

In its sample, this clonotype was seen many times. The rearrangement joins TRBV10-3 to TRBJ2-7; TRBD1 matches at 11 bases. Germline lookup yields CDR1 ENHRY and CDR2 SYGVKD. V shed 9 bases and J 7 bases; nucleotides not matched to a gene: 5. The CDR3 sequence is 12 residues long. CDR3 in DNA: TGTGCCATGCGCGGGACAGGGGGTGAGCAGTACGTC. This sequence encodes CAMRGTGGEQYV.

This clonotype was counted at least ten times. V usage is TRBV7-6 and J usage is TRBJ2-5; D tentatively fits TRBD1 or TRBD2 (5 bases each). V lost 2 bases and J 3 bases, leaving 10 bases between the germline ends. The V gene's germline CDR1 is SGHVS and CDR2 FNYEAQ. The CDR3 is made up of 14 amino acids. CDR3 sequence: CASSLYLGEETQYF. The CDR3 bases are TGTGCCAGCAGCTTATATTTGGGGGAAGAGACCCAGTACTTC. The full variable domain, with the rest looked up from reference TRBV7-6 and TRBJ2-5, is GAGVSQSPRYKVTKRGQDVALRCDPISGHVSLYWYRQALGQGPEFLTYFNYEAQQDKSGLPNDRFSAERPEGSISTLTIQRTEQRDSAMYRCASSLYLGEETQYFGPGTRLLVL.

This clonotype was detected only a few times. This sequence joins TRBV15 and TRBJ2-2, with TRBD2 matching over 9 bases. The junction had 6 bases not matched to a gene; V was cut back by 1 base and J by 6 bases. The V gene's germline CDR1 is LNHNV and CDR2 YYDKDF (reference sequence). CDR3 length equals 16 residues. The CDR3, as DNA: TGTGCCACCAGCAGAGCTAGCGGGGTTGGGTCCGGGGAGCTGTTTTTT. Translating it yields CATSRASGVGSGELFF.

This clonotype was detected ten times or more. The rearrangement links TRBV6-2 or TRBV6-3 to TRBJ2-1; a weak D match, TRBD2 (6 bases). CDR3 size: 13 residues. Trimming pared 7 bases from V and 4 bases from J, leaving 11 bases between. Germline CDR1 is MNHEY and CDR2 is SVGEGT. The CDR3 bases are TGTGCCAGCACCAGTGGGGGGTACAATGAGCAGTTCTTC. It translates to CASTSGGYNEQFF.

This clonotype came up a few times. The chain recombines TRBV6-1 with TRBJ2-1; 7 positions agree with TRBD1. The CDR3 runs 15 residues. J lost 3 bases, V lost 7 bases, and 9 bases had no gene match. Germline CDR1 and CDR2: MNHNS and SASEGT. The CDR3 DNA follows: TGTGCCAGCATTGATACCGGGACAGACTACAATGAGCAGTTCTTC. Translation: CASIDTGTDYNEQFF.

This clonotype was seen at least ten times. V is TRBV5-1 and J is TRBJ2-1; D may be TRBD1 (6 bases). CDR3 length equals 17 residues. The V end lost 1 base, the J end lost 2 bases, and 16 bases lay between the germline ends. The germline V gene encodes CDR1 SGHRS and CDR2 YFSETQ. As DNA, the CDR3 is TGCGCCAGCAGCTTGCTCCGGACAGCCGATACCTACAATGAGCAGTTCTTC. It encodes CASSLLRTADTYNEQFF.

This clonotype was observed a handful of times. The chain employs TRBV4-1 and TRBJ1-1; D may be TRBD1 (5 bases). The V end lost 1 base, the J end lost 10 bases, and 10 bases lay between the germline ends. This CDR3 contains 12 residues. CDR1 is MGHRA, CDR2 YSYEKL, per germline. The CDR3 DNA sequence: TGCGCCAGCAGCCAAGGGGGGGTGGTAGCTTTCTTT. Translation gives CASSQGGVVAFF.

This clonotype was detected ten times or more. V gene TRBV11-2 combines with J gene TRBJ1-2; D is ambiguous. This CDR3 is 12 amino acids long. V gave up 11 bases and J gave up 4 bases, with 14 bases separating them. Germline V gives CDR1 SGHAT, CDR2 FQNNGV. The DNA for the CDR3 is TGTGCCGGCACAGCGCACCCCTATGGCTACACCTTC. Its protein is CAGTAHPYGYTF.

This clonotype was picked up many times. The chain has TRBV7-2 and TRBJ2-1, with 9 bases identical to TRBD2. Germline CDR1 is SGHTA and CDR2 is FQGNSA. J gave up 7 bases and V 5 bases, and 6 bases lay outside the gene matches. The CDR3 runs to 14 residues. CDR3 sequence: CASSVGLARNEQFF. The CDR3 DNA sequence: TGTGCCAGCAGCGTCGGACTAGCGCGGAATGAGCAGTTCTTC.

The gene calls are TRBV20-1 and TRBJ2-5; 8 bases agree with TRBD1. The V gene's germline CDR1 is DFQATT and CDR2 SNEGSKA (reference sequence). The CDR3 is made up of 12 amino acids. The ends lost 6 bases at V and 5 bases at J; junction bases unmatched: 5. This CDR3 is CSAGQVAETQYF. The DNA for the CDR3 is TGCAGTGCGGGACAGGTCGCGGAGACCCAGTACTTC.

This clonotype was recorded at least ten times. The gene calls are TRBV5-1 and TRBJ1-1, with 7 bases that match TRBD1. Germline V lookup: CDR1 SGHRS, CDR2 YFSETQ. Trimming cost V 4 bases and J 5 bases; bases outside gene matches: 8. This CDR3 is 14 amino acids long. The CDR3 region has the DNA TGCGCCAGCAGCCCAGGGACAGTTCGAACTGAAGCTTTCTTT. Protein: CASSPGTVRTEAFF. Filled out from reference TRBV5-1 and TRBJ1-1, the complete variable domain reads KAGVTQTPRYLIKTRGQQVTLSCSPISGHRSVSWYQQTPGQGLQFLFEYFSETQRNKGNFPGRFSGRQFSNSRSEMNVSTLELGDSALYLCASSPGTVRTEAFFGQGTRLTVV.

At least ten counts were recorded for this clonotype. The chain combines TRBV20-1 with TRBJ2-7, with D hard to call. Germline assignment: CDR1 DFQATT and CDR2 SNEGSKA (reference sequence). V lost 4 bases, J lost 1 base, and 17 bases lay in between. This CDR3 is 15 amino acids long. CDR3: CSATSETRFSYEQYF. The CDR3 region has the DNA TGCAGTGCTACCTCTGAGACCCGGTTTTCCTACGAGCAGTACTTC.

This clonotype was detected many times. The chain uses TRBV24-1 and TRBJ1-5; no clear D gene. Germline lookup yields CDR1 KGHDR and CDR2 SFDVKD. CDR3 length equals 13 residues. V was trimmed by 6 bases and J by 4 bases, leaving 9 bases between them. The CDR3 DNA reads TGTGCCACCAGTACCCGGGTAAATCAGCCCCAGCATTTT. It encodes CATSTRVNQPQHF.

The rearrangement joins TRBV7-9 to TRBJ2-1; 7 positions match TRBD2. Germline values: CDR1 SEHNR, CDR2 FQNEAQ (reference sequence). J lost 3 bases, V lost 5 bases, and 4 bases had no gene match. This CDR3 spans 14 amino acids. The CDR3 bases are TGTGCCAGCAGCCCCTCTAGCGGCTACAATGAGCAGTTCTTC. This codes for CASSPSSGYNEQFF.

This chain connects TRBV4-1 to TRBJ2-1; TRBD2 agrees at 8 bases. Germline lookup yields CDR1 MGHRA and CDR2 YSYEKL. The V gene end was trimmed by 0 bases and the J gene end by 2 bases; junction bases not matched to a gene: 9. The CDR3 runs 18 residues. CDR3 nucleotides: TGCGCCAGCAGCCAAGATCGCGGTCCAGCGGGAGCCTACAATGAGCAGTTCTTC. This translates into CASSQDRGPAGAYNEQFF.

The V call is TRBV12-3 or TRBV12-4, the J call TRBJ2-1; 9 bases line up with TRBD2. V lost 6 bases to trimming and J lost 4 bases; unmatched junction nucleotides: 10. CDR3 length: 16 amino acids. CDR3 loop: CASSPTLAGVYNEQFF. The CDR3 DNA reads as TGTGCCAGCAGCCCAACCTTAGCGGGAGTGTACAATGAGCAGTTCTTC.

The chain has TRBV2 and TRBJ2-7; the match to TRBD1 covers 8 bases. Germline loops: CDR1 SNHLY, CDR2 FYNNEI. The CDR3 runs to 13 residues. With V trimmed by 8 bases and J by 1 base, 4 bases remained unmatched. CDR3 in amino acids: CASPGTGSYEQYV. Written as DNA, the CDR3 is TGTGCCAGCCCCGGGACAGGTTCCTACGAGCAGTACGTC.

This clonotype has at least ten counts. J is TRBJ2-3 and V is TRBV29-1; 7 nucleotides line up with TRBD2. This CDR3 has 18 residues. With 6 bases clipped from V and 0 bases from J, the junction kept 18 bases outside the gene matches. CDR1 and CDR2 (germline): SQVTM, ANQGSEA. CDR3 region: CSVLWASGLLFSTDTQYF. CDR3 bases: TGCAGCGTCTTGTGGGCTAGCGGACTACTTTTTAGCACAGATACGCAGTATTTT.

This clonotype came up a few times. The chain combines TRBV6-1 with TRBJ2-7; 7 nucleotides align to TRBD2. Germline V gene lookup returns CDR1 MNHNS and CDR2 SASEGT. This CDR3 spans 13 amino acids. V gave up 3 bases and J gave up 8 bases; unmatched junction bases: 7. This CDR3 reads CASSEAGREKQYV. In nucleotides, the CDR3 is TGTGCCAGCAGTGAGGCAGGGCGGGAGAAGCAGTACGTC.

About this clonotype itself: This may come from a read error, since a much larger clone is one base off. The CDR3 does not close with the conserved phenylalanine or tryptophan, likely indicating a read error. The V call is TRBV29-1, the J call TRBJ2-1; 10 bases are shared with TRBD2. CDR1 is SQVTM, CDR2 ANQGSEA, per germline. The length of the CDR3 is 15 residues. Trimming at V came to 6 bases and at J to 6 bases, leaving 11 bases not matched to a gene. CDR3 coding DNA: TGCAGCGTCCTAGGCCTAGCGGGAGTCCTCAATGAGCAGTTCCTC. The encoded protein is CSVLGLAGVLNEQFL.

This clonotype was recorded many times. The rearrangement joins TRBV6-2 or TRBV6-3 to TRBJ2-2; no clear D gene. CDR1 is MNHEY, CDR2 SVGEGT, per germline. The length of the CDR3 is 15 residues. Trimming removed 5 bases at V and 5 bases at J, with 15 bases between. CDR3 region: CASSPRLRSTGELFF. The DNA for the CDR3 is TGTGCCAGCAGTCCAAGACTCCGATCTACCGGGGAGCTGTTTTTT.

The gene calls are TRBV20-1 and TRBJ2-3; TRBD2 is a possible D gene (5 bases). V dropped 0 bases and J dropped 3 bases, with 10 bases sitting between them. In germline, CDR1 is DFQATT, CDR2 SNEGSKA (reference sequence). The CDR3 spans 14 residues. The CDR3 is CSARDRDQTDTQYF. The CDR3 region has the DNA TGCAGTGCTAGAGATCGGGATCAGACAGATACGCAGTATTTT.

There are a few counts of this clonotype. The genes are TRBV6-1 and TRBJ1-1; D gene unclear. This CDR3 has 13 residues. CDR1 MNHNS and CDR2 SASEGT come from the germline V gene. V lost 4 bases to trimming and J lost 5 bases, with 11 bases between them. CDR3 DNA sequence: TGTGCCAGCAGTGTGAATGAGGATACTGAAGCTTTCTTT. Translated: CASSVNEDTEAFF.

This clonotype was recorded many times. This chain connects TRBV7-9 to TRBJ2-3; D is unclear. Trimming removed 1 base at V and 3 bases at J, with 8 bases between. From germline, CDR1 is SEHNR and CDR2 FQNEAQ (reference sequence). CDR3 length: 14 residues. CDR3 sequence: CASSLEPRTDTQYF. DNA of the CDR3: TGTGCCAGCAGCTTAGAACCCCGGACAGATACGCAGTATTTT.

The table lists this clonotype with a few counts. The chain has TRBV28 and TRBJ1-5, with 8 positions matching TRBD1. Germline assignment: CDR1 MDHEN and CDR2 SYDVKM. This CDR3 contains 16 residues. J lost 6 bases, V lost 9 bases, and 16 bases had no gene match. The CDR3 region has the DNA TGTGCCAGTCCCCGGGGCCGTCAGGGGGCGTCTCAGCCCCAGCATTTT. This sequence encodes CASPRGRQGASQPQHF. Using reference TRBV28 and TRBJ1-5 for the parts outside the CDR3, the full variable domain is DVKVTQSSRYLVKRTGEKVFLECVQDMDHENMFWYRQDPGLGLRLIYFSYDVKMKEKGDIPEGYSVSREKKERFSLILESASTNQTSMYLCASPRGRQGASQPQHFGDGTRLSIL.